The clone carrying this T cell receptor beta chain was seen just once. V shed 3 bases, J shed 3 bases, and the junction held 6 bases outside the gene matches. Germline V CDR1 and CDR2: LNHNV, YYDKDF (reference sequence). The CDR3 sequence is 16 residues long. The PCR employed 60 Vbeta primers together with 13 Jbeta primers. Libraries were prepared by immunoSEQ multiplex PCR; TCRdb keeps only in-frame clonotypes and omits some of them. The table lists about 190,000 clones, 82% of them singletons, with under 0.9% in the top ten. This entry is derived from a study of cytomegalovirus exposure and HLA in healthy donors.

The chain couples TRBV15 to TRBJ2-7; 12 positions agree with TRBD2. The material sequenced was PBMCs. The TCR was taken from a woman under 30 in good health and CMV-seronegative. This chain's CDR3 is CATSSTSSGRVYEQYF. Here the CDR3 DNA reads TGTGCCACCAGCAGTACCTCTAGCGGGAGGGTCTACGAGCAGTACTTC.